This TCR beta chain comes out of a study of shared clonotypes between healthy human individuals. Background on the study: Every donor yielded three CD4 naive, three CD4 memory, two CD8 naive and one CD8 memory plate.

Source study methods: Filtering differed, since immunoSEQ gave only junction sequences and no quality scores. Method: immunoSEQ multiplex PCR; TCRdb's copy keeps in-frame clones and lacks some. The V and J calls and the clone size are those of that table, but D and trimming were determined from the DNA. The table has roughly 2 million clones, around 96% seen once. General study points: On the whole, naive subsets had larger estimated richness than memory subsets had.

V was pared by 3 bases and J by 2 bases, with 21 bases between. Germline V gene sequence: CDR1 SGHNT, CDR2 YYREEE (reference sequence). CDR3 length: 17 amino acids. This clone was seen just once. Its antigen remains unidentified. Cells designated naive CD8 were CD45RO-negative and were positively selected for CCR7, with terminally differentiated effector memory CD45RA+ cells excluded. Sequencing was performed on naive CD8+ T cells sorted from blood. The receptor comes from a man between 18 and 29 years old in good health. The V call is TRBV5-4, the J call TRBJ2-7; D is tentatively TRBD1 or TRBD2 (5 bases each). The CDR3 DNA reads TGTGCCAGCAGCTCCGCCCCCGTGGGGGTAGTGCCCTACGAGCAGTACTTC. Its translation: CASSSAPVGVVPYEQYF.